The 6 T cell receptor beta chains in this list originate from one sample, sequenced in a study of cytomegalovirus exposure and HLA in healthy donors (dated by TCRdb to the late 2010s). The library was built by means of the immunoSEQ multiplex PCR assay. For the multiplex PCR, a mixture combining 60 forward primers for TCR Vbeta segments and 13 reverse primers for TCR Jbeta segments was used. Here the immuneACCESS table is served through TCRdb, limited to in-frame sequences with V and J called. Missing clones are a known gap in these copies; in checked studies unresolved V genes cover under half, and the rest lacks a known reason. The sample data list some 180,000 clones, and 76% of these were observed just once. The ten largest clones represent around 1.6% of the sample. What was sequenced was PBMCs. The receptors were sampled from a man younger than 35 in good health and CMV-seronegative.

V and J are TRBV6-6 and TRBJ2-7; tentative D call: TRBD1 (5 bases). Germline CDR1 MNHNY, CDR2 SVGAGI (reference sequence). This CDR3 has 14 residues. The V end was cut by 2 bases, the J end by 5 bases, with 13 bases between. CDR3 region: CASSYAGHRDEQYF. The DNA of the CDR3 is TGTGCCAGCAGTTACGCAGGGCACCGGGACGAGCAGTACTTC.

This sequence joins TRBV15 and TRBJ2-7, with D tentatively TRBD1 (6 bases). Trimming left V 0 bases short and J 4 bases short, with 13 bases between. CDR1 and CDR2 from the germline V gene are LNHNV and YYDKDF (reference sequence). This CDR3 has 15 residues. CDR3 region: CATSRERQDLYEQYF. Here the CDR3 DNA reads TGTGCCACCAGCAGAGAGAGACAGGATCTATACGAGCAGTACTTC.

The chain carries TRBV28 and TRBJ1-6; D possibly corresponds to TRBD1 (6 bases). The CDR3 runs to 14 residues. Between the trimmed V and J ends, which lost 6 bases and 7 bases, there was a span of 13 bases. From germline, CDR1 is MDHEN and CDR2 SYDVKM. CDR3 in amino acids: CASSRGQTNSPLHF. The CDR3 DNA sequence: TGTGCCAGCAGCCGTGGACAGACAAATTCACCCCTCCACTTT.

This clone was counted a few times. The chain combines TRBV27 with TRBJ2-1; 12 bases line up with TRBD2. Germline trimming cut 4 bases from V and 12 bases from J; bases unmatched to any gene: 10. This CDR3 comprises 15 residues. Germline CDR1 is MNHEY and CDR2 is SMNVEV (reference sequence). DNA of the CDR3: TGTGCCAGCAGTTCTATACTAGCGGGAGGCGGGGGGCAGTTCTTC. Its translation: CASSSILAGGGGQFF.

The genes are TRBV10-1 and TRBJ1-4; D might be TRBD1 (5 bases). Trimming shortened V by 11 bases and J by 1 base, and 17 bases separated the two germline ends. The CDR3 has 15 amino acids. Germline V gene lookup returns CDR1 WNHNN and CDR2 SYGVQD (reference sequence). The CDR3 DNA follows: TGCGCCGCGGGACGACCGCTTAGAACTAATGAAAAACTGTTTTTT. The encoded protein is CAAGRPLRTNEKLFF.

This chain uses TRBV6-1 with TRBJ2-3; TRBD1 matches 7 bases. The V segment lost 10 bases and the J segment 4 bases; nucleotides outside the gene matches: 11. The CDR3 covers 14 residues. The V gene's germline CDR1 is MNHNS and CDR2 SASEGT. The CDR3 DNA reads TGTGCCACACAGGGGTGGGTTGTGGCAGATACGCAGTATTTT. Translating gives CATQGWVVADTQYF.